The present entry profiles one T cell receptor beta chain with its context. This sample was included in a study of blood T cell repertoires in COVID-19. The repertoire was sequenced with immunoSEQ multiplex PCR; TCRdb's copy has only in-frame clones and lacks some. The sample lists roughly 300,000 clones; roughly 90% were seen once. The CDR3 runs to 12 residues. The germline V gene has CDR1 MNHNS and CDR2 SASEGT. Trimming left V 2 bases short and J 5 bases short, with 6 bases between. Source material: PBMCs or T cells enriched from blood (not recorded which). The V and J genes are TRBV6-1 and TRBJ2-5; D gene uncertain. The clonotype comes from a woman between 25 and 40 years old who had recovered from COVID-19. CDR3 sequence: CASSELEETQYF. In nucleotides, the CDR3 is TGTGCCAGCAGTGAACTGGAGGAGACCCAGTACTTC.